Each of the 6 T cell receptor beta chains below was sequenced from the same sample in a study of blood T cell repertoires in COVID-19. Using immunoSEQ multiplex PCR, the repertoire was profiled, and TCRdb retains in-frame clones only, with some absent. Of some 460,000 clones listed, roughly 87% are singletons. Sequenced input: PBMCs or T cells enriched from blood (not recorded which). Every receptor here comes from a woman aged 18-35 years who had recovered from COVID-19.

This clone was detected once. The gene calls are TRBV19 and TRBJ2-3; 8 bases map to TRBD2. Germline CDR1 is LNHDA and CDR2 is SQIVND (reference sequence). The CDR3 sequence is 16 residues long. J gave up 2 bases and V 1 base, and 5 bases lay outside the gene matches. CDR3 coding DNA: TGTGCCAGTAGTATAGGGGGCGGGGGGTACACAGATACGCAGTATTTT. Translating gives CASSIGGGGYTDTQYF.

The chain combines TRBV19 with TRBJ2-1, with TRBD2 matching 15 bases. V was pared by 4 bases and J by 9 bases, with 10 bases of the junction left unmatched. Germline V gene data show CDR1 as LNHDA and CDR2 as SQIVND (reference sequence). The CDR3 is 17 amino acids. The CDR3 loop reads CASSTWTSGGALGEQFF. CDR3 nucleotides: TGTGCCAGTAGTACATGGACTAGCGGGGGGGCCCTCGGTGAGCAGTTCTTC.

CDR3 nucleotide sequence: TGTGCCAGCAGCCATTTAGGACTAGCTGCTACCGAGCGGAATGAGCAGTTCTTC. It codes for CASSHLGLAATERNEQFF. V is TRBV14 and J is TRBJ2-1, with TRBD2 matching 8 bases. V shed 3 bases and J 7 bases; nucleotides not matched to a gene: 17. The CDR3 sequence is 18 residues long. In germline, CDR1 is SGHDN, CDR2 FVKESK. Combining the CDR3 with reference TRBV14 and TRBJ2-1 gives the whole variable domain EAGVTQFPSHSVIEKGQTVTLRCDPISGHDNLYWYRRVMGKEIKFLLHFVKESKQDESGMPNNRFLAERTGGTYSTLKVQPAELEDSGVYFCASSHLGLAATERNEQFFGPGTRLTVL.

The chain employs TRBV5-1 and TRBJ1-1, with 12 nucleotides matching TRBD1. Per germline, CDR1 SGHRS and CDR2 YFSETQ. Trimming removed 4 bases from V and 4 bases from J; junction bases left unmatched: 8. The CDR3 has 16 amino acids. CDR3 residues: CASSPGDRGRGTEAFF. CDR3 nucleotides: TGCGCCAGCAGCCCGGGGGACAGGGGGCGCGGCACTGAAGCTTTCTTT.

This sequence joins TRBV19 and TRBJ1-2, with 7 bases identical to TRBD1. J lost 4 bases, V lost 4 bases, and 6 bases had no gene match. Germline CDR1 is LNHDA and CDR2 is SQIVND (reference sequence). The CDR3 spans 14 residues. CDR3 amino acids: CASSSTGEVYGYTF. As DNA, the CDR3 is TGTGCCAGTAGTAGCACAGGGGAAGTCTATGGCTACACCTTC.

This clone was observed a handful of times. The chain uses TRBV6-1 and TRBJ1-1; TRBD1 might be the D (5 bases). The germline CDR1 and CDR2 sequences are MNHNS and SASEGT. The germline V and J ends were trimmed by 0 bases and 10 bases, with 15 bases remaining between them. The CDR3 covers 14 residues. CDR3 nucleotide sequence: TGTGCCAGCAGTGAAGCGTCTGGGGGGTTCGGAGCTTTCTTT. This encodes CASSEASGGFGAFF.